This T cell receptor beta chain emerged from a study of T-cell reconstitution after alpha-beta-depleted transplantation in children. Study outcomes and limitations: Alpha-beta T cells about two months after transplant reportedly derived from several hundred expanded graft clones.

V was pared by 6 bases and J by 7 bases, with 9 bases of the junction left unmatched. This CDR3 spans 15 amino acids. Germline V lookup: CDR1 MNHEY, CDR2 SMNVEV (reference sequence). Unique molecular identifiers featured in how the TCRbeta library was prepared. One entry per CDR3 protein, called by TCRdb with MiXCR from the PCR reads. The data show around 15,000 distinct CDR3 sequences, with approximately 5.1% seen just once and over 6% held by the top ten. This clonotype has ten or more counts. The antigen is unknown. The sequence came from a boy under 18 with acute lymphoblastic leukemia, due to receive a stem cell transplant. The sample here was PBMCs, taken before TCRalphabeta/CD19-depleted stem cell transplant. The rearrangement joins TRBV27 to TRBJ2-4; 10 bases line up with TRBD1. The CDR3 loop reads CASRKTTGGYNIQYF. CDR3 DNA: TGTGCCAGCAGGAAAACGACAGGGGGCTATAACATTCAGTACTTC.